This TCR beta chain stems from a study of blood T cell repertoires in COVID-19. V was pared by 7 bases and J by 1 base, with 21 bases between. Germline CDR1 KGHDR, CDR2 SFDVKD. The CDR3 length is 17 residues. Using immunoSEQ multiplex PCR, the repertoire was profiled, and TCRdb retains in-frame clones only, with some absent. Of some 220,000 clones listed, 80% to 90% are singletons. The sequence was collected from a woman between 18 and 29 years old in a cohort exposed to, infected with or recovered from COVID-19 (not recorded which). Specimen: PBMCs or T cells enriched from blood (not recorded which). The chain is built from TRBV24-1 and TRBJ2-5, with D uncertain. CDR3: CATRSVKECLCQETQYF. Written as DNA, the CDR3 is TGTGCCACCAGGTCAGTGAAGGAGTGCCTGTGCCAAGAGACCCAGTACTTC.